Listed below are T cell receptor beta chains from one sample, sequenced in a study of monozygotic twins with inflammatory bowel disease. TCRdb reprocessed the 5' RACE reads; each CDR3 protein has one entry and no DNA is given. There are 300,000 to 350,000 distinct CDR3 sequences in the sample, with 2% to 2.5% held by the top ten. The sample was blood. The receptors stem from a human donor with ulcerative colitis or Crohn's disease, or a healthy co-twin of an affected twin (not recorded which). Each CDR3 is given with its conserved first and last residue.

CDR3 protein	V gene	J gene
CASSPGTGQNYGYTF	TRBV6-2/TRBV6-3	TRBJ1-2
CASSYGLEGLTSTDTQYF	TRBV6-5	TRBJ2-3
CAGSAGGLEAFF	TRBV6-1	TRBJ1-1
CASSHNDNYGYTF	TRBV6-2/TRBV6-3	TRBJ1-2
CASSLLQSMLAKNIQYF	TRBV27	TRBJ2-4
CASSPGLAGLREQYF	TRBV19	TRBJ2-7
CASSLPIGQGDEQFF	TRBV5-1	TRBJ2-1
CASSEPGQGRSDTQYF	TRBV19	TRBJ2-3
CASSVEPQTGASHEQFF	TRBV9	TRBJ2-1
CASSPRAKDEKLFF	TRBV4-3	TRBJ1-4
CSAREMTDAWNQPQHF	TRBV20-1	TRBJ1-5
CASSLNGNRGGKGYTF	TRBV28	TRBJ1-2
CASSEVTNEKLFF	TRBV12-3/TRBV12-4	TRBJ1-4
CSARDRLAGADTQYF	TRBV20-1	TRBJ2-3
CASSSDRRGTDTQYF	TRBV11-2	TRBJ2-3
CASSFDTTGAGNTIYF	TRBV12-3/TRBV12-4	TRBJ1-3
CASSLGAAYEQYF	TRBV5-1	TRBJ2-7
CASTTGGPYSGNTIYF	TRBV7-2	TRBJ1-3
CASSSLSQPQHF	TRBV12-3/TRBV12-4	TRBJ1-5
CSAALNTEAFF	TRBV20-1	TRBJ1-1
CASSLATYGRIANYGYTF	TRBV7-8	TRBJ1-2
CASSLTRTSELEQYF	TRBV5-4	TRBJ2-7
CASSFRADGELFF	TRBV5-1	TRBJ2-2
CASRTLAGGRYEQFF	TRBV6-1	TRBJ2-1
CATSEWGSYNEQFF	TRBV24-1	TRBJ2-1
CASSQGLARESYEQYF	TRBV4-1	TRBJ2-7
CATSRARGAVVSGELFF	TRBV15	TRBJ2-2
CASSFGVGDTIYF	TRBV7-6	TRBJ1-3
CASRRQGALSETQYF	TRBV5-5	TRBJ2-5
CASRPSTGGSDGYTF	TRBV7-9	TRBJ1-2
CSARDRWAGSSGNTIYF	TRBV20-1	TRBJ1-3
CASSSLRGMEQFF	TRBV11-2	TRBJ2-1
CASSLQGTANMEQFF	TRBV5-1	TRBJ2-1
CASSLFPSVEETQYF	TRBV7-9	TRBJ2-5
CSAQGTLIRGETQYF	TRBV20-1	TRBJ2-5
CASSLPLTETQYF	TRBV5-1	TRBJ2-5
CASSLGPRGTEAFF	TRBV5-1	TRBJ1-1
CASTQYTRQGIATNEKLFF	TRBV19	TRBJ1-4
CASRTGGSTGELFF	TRBV28	TRBJ2-2
CASSEADGSTDTQYF	TRBV6-1	TRBJ2-3
CATSSVPGLGYEQYF	TRBV15	TRBJ2-7
CASSRGSMDTQYF	TRBV11-2	TRBJ2-3
CASSYSPDHRYGELFF	TRBV6-5	TRBJ2-2
CASSPLQGGMVQYF	TRBV5-1	TRBJ2-5
CASSSSGTDNQPQHF	TRBV5-1	TRBJ1-5
CASSSFWGSYNEQFF	TRBV7-2	TRBJ2-1
CASSARRAGGVGEQYF	TRBV7-8	TRBJ2-7
CASSLDGYQPQHF	TRBV5-4	TRBJ1-5
CASSLGGLQGEGTEAFF	TRBV7-2	TRBJ1-1
CASKPSRSHEQYF	TRBV2	TRBJ2-7
CASSLRSNQPQHF	TRBV7-2	TRBJ1-5
CASSLIVGGDTQYF	TRBV28	TRBJ2-3
CSARVASGGSYNEQFF	TRBV20-1	TRBJ2-1
CASGSPGGGRGYNEQFF	TRBV12-5	TRBJ2-1